The source of this T cell receptor beta chain is a study of blood T cell repertoires in COVID-19. Sequencing was performed with immunoSEQ multiplex PCR; in TCRdb, only in-frame clones are kept and a portion is missing. The sample shows roughly 4,000 clones, 70% to 85% of them seen only once. The germline V gene has CDR1 SQVTM and CDR2 ANQGSEA. The CDR3 extends over 15 amino acids. V gave up 0 bases and J gave up 7 bases; unmatched junction bases: 9. The chain employs TRBV29-1 and TRBJ1-3, with 7 bases aligning to TRBD1. This receptor was taken from a human donor with active or convalescent COVID-19. The donor label of this sample is uncertain. Sequencing was carried out using peripheral blood. CDR3 loop: CSVEDQRQGLNTIYF. In nucleotides, the CDR3 is TGCAGCGTTGAAGATCAAAGACAGGGTCTGAACACCATATATTTT.